The 27 T cell receptor beta chains below were found in one sample sequenced in a study of vaccination and CD4 T cells after COVID-19. These receptors lack a known antigen. As for treatment: 10-day PBMC culture with coronavirus spike peptide pools or control peptides (ViraFEST assay). Investigators obtained the unexposed donor's CD4+ T cells before the COVID-19 pandemic (2011-2018). Oncomine TCR Beta short-read sequencing was applied to DNA from cultured CD4+ T cells. Each CDR3 protein is one row after TCRdb ran MiXCR on the PCR reads. Here the sample spans around 7,400 distinct CDR3 sequences, over 40% being singletons. Sequencing was carried out using CD4+ T cells from blood, cultured in vitro. These receptors came from a human donor in good health.

V gene TRBV5-1 combines with J gene TRBJ2-7, with 9 bases identical to TRBD1. This CDR3 comprises 15 residues. V shed 2 bases and J 4 bases; nucleotides not matched to a gene: 7. Germline CDR1 reads SGHRS; CDR2 reads YFSETQ. Here the CDR3 reads CASSLSGTGRYEQYF. The CDR3 coding sequence is TGCGCCAGCAGCTTATCCGGGACAGGGAGGTACGAGCAGTACTTC.

This chain uses TRBV7-2 with TRBJ2-6, with 8 bases lining up with TRBD1. There are 15 residues in the CDR3. Germline CDR1 and CDR2: SGHTA and FQGNSA. The ends lost 5 bases at V and 7 bases at J; junction bases unmatched: 7. The CDR3 nucleotides are TGTGCCAGCAGCGCGTCCGGACAGGGCGCCAACGTCCTGACTTTC. Translation gives CASSASGQGANVLTF.

This clonotype was seen only a few times. The V and J genes are TRBV30 and TRBJ1-1; D might be TRBD1 (6 bases). Trimming removed 3 bases at V and 3 bases at J, with 14 bases between. CDR1 and CDR2 (germline): GTSNPN, SVGIG (reference sequence). The CDR3 has 14 residues. The CDR3 DNA reads TGTGCCTGGAGGGGCGGGACAACTTACACTGAAGCTTTCTTT. Translating gives CAWRGGTTYTEAFF.

The CDR3 region is CATLPTGGASTDTQYF. Here the CDR3 DNA reads TGTGCCACCTTACCCACAGGGGGCGCTTCTACAGATACGCAGTATTTT. The chain joins TRBV6-1 to TRBJ2-3, with 9 bases that match TRBD1. V trimming: 10 bases; J trimming: 3 bases; junction bases outside the gene matches: 14. CDR1 and CDR2 from the germline V gene are MNHNS and SASEGT. CDR3 size: 16 residues.

The gene calls are TRBV5-6 and TRBJ1-1, with TRBD1 as a possible D gene (5 bases). The CDR3 runs 15 residues. V shed 5 bases and J shed 1 base, with 15 bases lying between them. Germline values: CDR1 SGHDT, CDR2 YYEEEE. CDR3 loop: CASRRGWGSNTEAFF. The DNA of the CDR3 is TGTGCCAGCAGGCGAGGATGGGGGTCGAACACTGAAGCTTTCTTT.

The chain uses TRBV20-1 and TRBJ2-7; 8 bases align to TRBD1. The CDR3 runs to 13 residues. After removal of 1 base from V and 5 bases from J, the junction contained 4 bases not matched to a gene. From germline, CDR1 is DFQATT and CDR2 SNEGSKA (reference sequence). The DNA for the CDR3 is TGCAGTGCTAGAGGACAGGGGACGAACGAGCAGTACTTC. Protein: CSARGQGTNEQYF.

The table lists this clonotype with a few counts. The chain is built from TRBV15 and TRBJ1-6; 7 bases line up with TRBD1. This CDR3 is built from 14 residues. The germline V gene encodes CDR1 LNHNV and CDR2 YYDKDF (reference sequence). With V trimmed by 3 bases and J by 9 bases, 5 bases remained unmatched. CDR3 in amino acids: CATSSTGESSPLHF. CDR3 bases: TGTGCCACCAGCAGTACAGGGGAGAGTTCACCCCTCCACTTT.

The J gene is TRBJ1-2, the V gene TRBV20-1, with TRBD1 identical over 7 bases. Per germline, CDR1 DFQATT and CDR2 SNEGSKA (reference sequence). The CDR3 has 13 amino acids. J lost 6 bases, V lost 5 bases, and 9 bases had no gene match. The CDR3 sequence: CSALTGYGDGYTF. DNA of the CDR3: TGCAGTGCTCTGACAGGGTATGGCGATGGCTACACCTTC.

The chain is built from TRBV7-6 and TRBJ2-3; weak D call: TRBD2 (5 bases). V shed 4 bases and J shed 3 bases, with 29 bases lying between them. Germline V gene data show CDR1 as SGHVS and CDR2 as FNYEAQ. The CDR3 covers 20 residues. The CDR3 protein is CASSYRPLANSPTATDTQYF. The CDR3 DNA reads as TGTGCCAGCAGCTACCGACCCCTAGCTAATTCACCGACCGCGACAGATACGCAGTATTTT.

The chain employs TRBV6-2 or TRBV6-3 and TRBJ1-5, with 12 positions matching TRBD1. V shed 0 bases and J 6 bases; nucleotides not matched to a gene: 6. Germline V gene sequence: CDR1 MNHEY, CDR2 SVGEGT. The CDR3 covers 17 residues. In nucleotides, the CDR3 is TGTGCCAGCAGTTACTCTGCCGGGGACAGGGGGCCTCAGCCCCAGCATTTT. Protein sequence: CASSYSAGDRGPQPQHF.

The chain has TRBV27 and TRBJ1-1, with 7 bases lining up with TRBD1. This CDR3 contains 13 residues. The germline CDR1 and CDR2 sequences are MNHEY and SMNVEV (reference sequence). Trimming at V came to 6 bases and at J to 4 bases, leaving 5 bases not matched to a gene. CDR3 in amino acids: CASSLQGSTEAFF. Written as DNA, the CDR3 is TGTGCCAGCAGCTTACAGGGGAGCACTGAAGCTTTCTTT.

CDR3: CASSQTSYEQYF. The CDR3 nucleotides read TGTGCCAGCAGCCAGACGTCGTACGAGCAGTACTTC. The gene calls are TRBV7-9 and TRBJ2-7; D is undetermined. Germline CDR1 reads SEHNR; CDR2 reads FQNEAQ (reference sequence). The CDR3 loop spans 12 amino acids. Trimming took 5 bases from V and 4 from J, leaving 9 bases between them.

The rearrangement joins TRBV4-2 to TRBJ2-5; TRBD2 matches at 9 bases. J gave up 0 bases and V 6 bases, and 2 bases lay outside the gene matches. Looked up from germline, CDR1 is LGHNA and CDR2 is YNFKEQ. This CDR3 has 14 residues. Here the CDR3 DNA reads TGTGCCAGCAGGGGCGGGAGGGACCAAGAGACCCAGTACTTC. Its translation is CASRGGRDQETQYF.

V usage is TRBV7-9 and J usage is TRBJ2-7; D is ambiguous. The germline V gene encodes CDR1 SEHNR and CDR2 FQNEAQ (reference sequence). The CDR3 has 14 residues. V was pared by 5 bases and J by 0 bases, with 11 bases between. Here the CDR3 reads CASSDSTSSYEQYF. Here the CDR3 DNA reads TGTGCCAGCAGCGACTCGACAAGCTCCTACGAGCAGTACTTC.

This clonotype was seen a few times. This chain connects TRBV20-1 to TRBJ2-3, with 14 bases identical to TRBD2. Trimming removed 3 bases from V and 0 bases from J; junction bases left unmatched: 5. This CDR3 is 17 amino acids long. Per the germline V gene, CDR1 is DFQATT and CDR2 is SNEGSKA (reference sequence). Here the CDR3 reads CSASGGLAGGSTDTQYF. Written as DNA, the CDR3 is TGCAGTGCTAGCGGCGGACTAGCGGGAGGCAGCACAGATACGCAGTATTTT.

This clonotype is a singleton in its sample. The CDR3 region is CASSYGWAEISSYEQYF. The DNA for the CDR3 is TGTGCCAGCAGTTACGGATGGGCGGAAATAAGCTCCTACGAGCAGTACTTC. V is TRBV6-5 and J is TRBJ2-7; D is unclear. V lost 2 bases and J lost 0, with 17 bases in between. This CDR3 is 17 amino acids long. Per germline, CDR1 MNHEY and CDR2 SVGAGI.

The chain is built from TRBV6-1 and TRBJ2-1, with TRBD2 matching over 11 bases. After removal of 3 bases from V and 12 bases from J, the junction contained 4 bases not matched to a gene. Germline lookup yields CDR1 MNHNS and CDR2 SASEGT. The CDR3 runs to 13 residues. Here the CDR3 reads CASSENSGRGQFF. CDR3 in DNA: TGTGCCAGCAGTGAGAATAGCGGGAGGGGGCAGTTCTTC.

The genes are TRBV5-4 and TRBJ2-5, with D possibly matching TRBD1 (6 bases). V lost 4 bases and J lost 2, with 12 bases in between. Germline assignment: CDR1 SGHNT and CDR2 YYREEE (reference sequence). This CDR3 is built from 14 residues. The CDR3 is CASSKRQEQETQYF. The CDR3 DNA follows: TGTGCCAGCAGCAAGCGACAGGAGCAAGAGACCCAGTACTTC. The full variable domain, its missing parts supplied by reference TRBV5-4 and TRBJ2-5, is ETGVTQSPTHLIKTRGQQVTLRCSSQSGHNTVSWYQQALGQGPQFIFQYYREEENGRGNFPPRFSGLQFPNYSSELNVNALELDDSALYLCASSKRQEQETQYFGPGTRLLVL.

This sequence joins TRBV7-2 and TRBJ2-4; possibly TRBD2 for D (7 bases). Looked up from germline, CDR1 is SGHTA and CDR2 is FQGNSA. CDR3 size: 15 residues. V gave up 4 bases and J gave up 7 bases, with 17 bases separating them. As DNA, the CDR3 is TGTGCCAGCAGCTCCGGGCGGGGGCAGATCAACATTCAGTACTTC. This translates into CASSSGRGQINIQYF.

This clonotype was recorded only once. The chain employs TRBV2 and TRBJ1-4; unclear D gene. V was shortened by 2 bases and J by 11 bases, with 12 bases between the two germline ends. The length of the CDR3 is 13 residues. Germline CDR1 and CDR2: SNHLY and FYNNEI. The CDR3 is CASSERVGIKLFF. The CDR3 region has the DNA TGTGCCAGCAGTGAAAGGGTCGGAATCAAACTGTTTTTT.

This clonotype ranks as large. The rearrangement uses TRBV20-1 and TRBJ2-3; the D gene is possibly TRBD2 (6 bases). The germline V gene encodes CDR1 DFQATT and CDR2 SNEGSKA (reference sequence). The CDR3 has 15 residues. V was shortened by 4 bases and J by 2 bases, with 16 bases between the two germline ends. As DNA, the CDR3 is TGCAGTGCTATCACGTCCCGGGGGTTCACAGATACGCAGTATTTT. This sequence encodes CSAITSRGFTDTQYF.

This clonotype was observed a handful of times. The chain employs TRBV6-1 and TRBJ1-2; tentatively, D is TRBD1 (6 bases). Between the trimmed V and J ends, which lost 7 bases and 4 bases, there was a span of 16 bases. Per the germline V gene, CDR1 is MNHNS and CDR2 is SASEGT. CDR3 length: 14 residues. The CDR3 sequence is CASTREGGGYGYTF. In DNA, the CDR3 is TGTGCCAGCACCAGGGAGGGGGGTGGCTATGGCTACACCTTC.

This clonotype was found a few times. The rearrangement uses TRBV20-1 and TRBJ1-2; D is unclear. Germline assignment: CDR1 DFQATT and CDR2 SNEGSKA (reference sequence). The CDR3 extends over 12 amino acids. V shed 2 bases and J shed 4 bases, with 8 bases lying between them. The CDR3 bases are TGCAGTGCTAGAACAGACTCCTATGGCTACACCTTC. Translating it yields CSARTDSYGYTF.

The chain employs TRBV11-2 and TRBJ1-2; 9 bases are a match to TRBD1. This CDR3 is 13 amino acids long. Germline V CDR1 and CDR2: SGHAT, FQNNGV. CDR3 protein: CAVWDREVGGYTF. CDR3 in DNA: TGTGCAGTTTGGGACAGGGAGGTGGGTGGCTACACCTTC.

This rearrangement joins TRBV6-2 or TRBV6-3 to TRBJ1-1; TRBD1 might be the D (5 bases). This CDR3 comprises 14 residues. The germline V and J ends were trimmed by 2 bases and 6 bases, with 13 bases remaining between them. CDR1 and CDR2 (germline): MNHEY, SVGEGT. The CDR3: CASSYLPGGAEAFF. In nucleotides, the CDR3 is TGTGCCAGCAGTTACCTACCCGGGGGGGCTGAAGCTTTCTTT.

The chain combines TRBV6-2 or TRBV6-3 with TRBJ1-2; D remains unclear. The ends were cut back, 2 bases at V and 8 bases at J, with 12 bases in the middle. The CDR3 has 13 residues. Germline V gene data show CDR1 as MNHEY and CDR2 as SVGEGT. This CDR3 is CASSYGQAGGYTF. The CDR3 DNA follows: TGTGCCAGCAGTTACGGCCAAGCGGGGGGCTACACCTTC.

This clonotype was found a few times. The chain employs TRBV6-1 and TRBJ1-5, with D unclear. Germline CDR1 reads MNHNS; CDR2 reads SASEGT. Trimming removed 7 bases from V and 7 bases from J, with 14 bases in between. This CDR3 spans 13 amino acids. This chain's CDR3 is CASMRGGEQPQHF. The CDR3 DNA sequence: TGTGCCAGCATGCGGGGAGGTGAACAGCCCCAGCATTTT.